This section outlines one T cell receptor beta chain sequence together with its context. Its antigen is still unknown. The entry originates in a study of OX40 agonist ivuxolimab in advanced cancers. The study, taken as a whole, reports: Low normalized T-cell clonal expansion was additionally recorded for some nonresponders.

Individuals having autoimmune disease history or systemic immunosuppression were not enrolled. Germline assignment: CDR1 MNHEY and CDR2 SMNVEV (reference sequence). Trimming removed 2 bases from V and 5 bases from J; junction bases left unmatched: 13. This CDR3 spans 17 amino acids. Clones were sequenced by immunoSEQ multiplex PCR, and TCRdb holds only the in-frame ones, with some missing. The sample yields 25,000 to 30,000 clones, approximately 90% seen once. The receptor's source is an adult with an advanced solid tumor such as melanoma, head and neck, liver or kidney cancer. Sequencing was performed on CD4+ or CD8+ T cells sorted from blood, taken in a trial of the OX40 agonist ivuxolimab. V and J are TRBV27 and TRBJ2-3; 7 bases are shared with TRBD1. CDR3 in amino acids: CASSLRIWQGDRDTQYF. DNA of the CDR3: TGTGCCAGCAGTTTACGAATTTGGCAGGGGGACAGAGATACGCAGTATTTT.